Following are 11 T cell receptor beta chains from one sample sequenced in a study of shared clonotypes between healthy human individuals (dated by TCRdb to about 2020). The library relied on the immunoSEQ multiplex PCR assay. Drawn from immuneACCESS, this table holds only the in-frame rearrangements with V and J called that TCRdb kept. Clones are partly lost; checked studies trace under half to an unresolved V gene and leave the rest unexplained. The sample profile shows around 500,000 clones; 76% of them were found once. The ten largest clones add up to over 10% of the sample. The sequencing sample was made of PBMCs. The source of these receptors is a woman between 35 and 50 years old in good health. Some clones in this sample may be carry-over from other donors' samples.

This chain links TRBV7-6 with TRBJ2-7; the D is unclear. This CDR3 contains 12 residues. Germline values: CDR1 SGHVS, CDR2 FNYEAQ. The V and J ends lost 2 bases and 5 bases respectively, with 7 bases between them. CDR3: CASSLPLHEQYF. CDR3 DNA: TGTGCCAGCAGCTTACCCCTCCACGAGCAGTACTTC. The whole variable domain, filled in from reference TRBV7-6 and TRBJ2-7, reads GAGVSQSPRYKVTKRGQDVALRCDPISGHVSLYWYRQALGQGPEFLTYFNYEAQQDKSGLPNDRFSAERPEGSISTLTIQRTEQRDSAMYRCASSLPLHEQYFGPGTRLTVT.

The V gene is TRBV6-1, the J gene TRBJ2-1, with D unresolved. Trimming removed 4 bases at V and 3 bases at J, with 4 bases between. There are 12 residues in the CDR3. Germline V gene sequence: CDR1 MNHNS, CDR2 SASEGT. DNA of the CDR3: TGTGCCAGCAGTGGGAACTACAATGAGCAGTTCTTC. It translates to CASSGNYNEQFF.

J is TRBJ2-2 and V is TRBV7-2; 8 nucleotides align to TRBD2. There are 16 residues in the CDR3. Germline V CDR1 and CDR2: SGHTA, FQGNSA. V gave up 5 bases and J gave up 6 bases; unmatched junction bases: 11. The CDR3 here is CASSPQAGGSAGELFF. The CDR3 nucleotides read TGTGCCAGCAGCCCCCAGGCGGGAGGAAGCGCCGGGGAGCTGTTTTTT.

The DNA of the CDR3 is TGTGCCAGCAGCTGGAACCCTCAGCTTGAAGCTTTCTTT. The encoded protein is CASSWNPQLEAFF. The chain couples TRBV7-2 to TRBJ1-1; unclear D gene. V lost 4 bases, J lost 7 bases, and 13 bases lay in between. CDR1 is SGHTA and CDR2 is FQGNSA in the germline V gene. The CDR3 loop spans 13 amino acids.

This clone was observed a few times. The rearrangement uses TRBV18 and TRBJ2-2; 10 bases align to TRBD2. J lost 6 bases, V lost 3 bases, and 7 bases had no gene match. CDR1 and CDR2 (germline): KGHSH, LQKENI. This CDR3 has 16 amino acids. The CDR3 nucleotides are TGTGCCAGCTCACCGAAGCCTAGCGGGAGCGCCGGGGAGCTGTTTTTT. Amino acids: CASSPKPSGSAGELFF.

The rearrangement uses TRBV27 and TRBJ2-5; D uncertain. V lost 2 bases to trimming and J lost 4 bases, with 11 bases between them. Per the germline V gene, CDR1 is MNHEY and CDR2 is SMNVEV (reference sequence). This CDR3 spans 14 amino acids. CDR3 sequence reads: CASSLRVGRETQYF. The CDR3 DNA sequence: TGTGCCAGCAGTTTAAGGGTTGGTAGAGAGACCCAGTACTTC.

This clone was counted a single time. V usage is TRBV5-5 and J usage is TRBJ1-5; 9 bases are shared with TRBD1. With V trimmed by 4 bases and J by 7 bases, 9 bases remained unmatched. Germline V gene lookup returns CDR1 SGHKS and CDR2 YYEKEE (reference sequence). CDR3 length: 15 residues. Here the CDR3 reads CASSSARDRAQPQHF. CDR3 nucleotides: TGTGCCAGCAGCAGCGCCCGGGACAGGGCCCAGCCCCAGCATTTT.

The CDR3 coding sequence is TGTGCCAGCACCCTTGGGACAGGCGAGCAGTACTTC. Amino acid sequence: CASTLGTGEQYF. J is TRBJ2-7 and V is TRBV7-9, with TRBD1 matching over 8 bases. From germline, CDR1 is SEHNR and CDR2 FQNEAQ (reference sequence). The junction had 5 bases not matched to a gene; V was cut back by 7 bases and J by 6 bases. This CDR3 is 12 amino acids long.

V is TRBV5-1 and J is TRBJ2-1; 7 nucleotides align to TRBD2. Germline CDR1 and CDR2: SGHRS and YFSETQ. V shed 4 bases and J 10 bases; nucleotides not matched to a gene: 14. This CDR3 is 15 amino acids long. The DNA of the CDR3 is TGCGCCAGCAGCCCTCGGGGAGGGGAGACGAGCGAGCAGTTCTTC. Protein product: CASSPRGGETSEQFF.

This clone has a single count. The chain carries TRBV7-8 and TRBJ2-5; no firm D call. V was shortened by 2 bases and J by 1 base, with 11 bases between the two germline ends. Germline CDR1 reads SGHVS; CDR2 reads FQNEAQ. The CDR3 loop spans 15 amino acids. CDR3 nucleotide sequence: TGTGCCAGCAGCTTATCATCGGCTTTCCAAGAGACCCAGTACTTC. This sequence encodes CASSLSSAFQETQYF.

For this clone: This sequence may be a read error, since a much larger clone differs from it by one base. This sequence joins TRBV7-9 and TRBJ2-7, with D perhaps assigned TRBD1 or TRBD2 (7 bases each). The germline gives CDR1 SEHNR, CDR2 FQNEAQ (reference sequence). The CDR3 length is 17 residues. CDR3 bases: TGTGCCAGCAGGCCAGGGGGGGAAGGCGGACAACCCTACGAGCAGTGCTTC. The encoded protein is CASRPGGEGGQPYEQCF.